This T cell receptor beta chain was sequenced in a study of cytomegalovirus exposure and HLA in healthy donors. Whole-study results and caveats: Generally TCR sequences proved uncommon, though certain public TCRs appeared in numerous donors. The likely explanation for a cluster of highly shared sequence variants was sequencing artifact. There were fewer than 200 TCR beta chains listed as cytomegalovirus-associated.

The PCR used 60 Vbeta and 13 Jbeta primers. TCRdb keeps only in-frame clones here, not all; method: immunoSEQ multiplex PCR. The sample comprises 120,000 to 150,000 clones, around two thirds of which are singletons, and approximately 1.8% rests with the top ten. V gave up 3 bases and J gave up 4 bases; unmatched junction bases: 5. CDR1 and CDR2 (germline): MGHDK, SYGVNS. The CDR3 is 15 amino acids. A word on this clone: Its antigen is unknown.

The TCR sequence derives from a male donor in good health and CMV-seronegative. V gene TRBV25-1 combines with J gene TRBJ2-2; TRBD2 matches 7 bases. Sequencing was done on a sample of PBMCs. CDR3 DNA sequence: TGTGCCAGCAGTGATCCAAGCGGGGTCACCGGGGAGCTGTTTTTT. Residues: CASSDPSGVTGELFF. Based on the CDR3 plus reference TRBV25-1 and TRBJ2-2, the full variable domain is EADIYQTPRYLVIGTGKKITLECSQTMGHDKMYWYQQDPGMELHLIHYSYGVNSTEKGDLSSESTVSRIRTEHFPLTLESARPSHTSQYLCASSDPSGVTGELFFGEGSRLTVL.